The 6 T cell receptor beta chains in this list originate from one sample, sequenced in a study of spatial heterogeneity in lung cancer. Time point given: sample taken at primary tumor resection. General study points: Expanded intratumoral alpha and beta TCR counts tracked tumor mutation counts.

These receptors lack a known antigen. From the 5' RACE reads, TCRdb called clonotypes with MiXCR, one entry per CDR3 protein. This repertoire shows roughly 3,200 distinct CDR3 sequences, roughly 3.5% found once; its top ten account for 16%. Sequenced here: lung tumor tissue, sampled at surgery. The receptors were gathered from a male donor with early-stage non-small cell lung cancer.

This clonotype is labeled medium-sized. The rearrangement uses TRBV15 and TRBJ2-7; 10 bases agree with TRBD1. Germline assignment: CDR1 LNHNV and CDR2 YYDKDF (reference sequence). J lost 3 bases, V lost 5 bases, and 4 bases had no gene match. This CDR3 has 14 residues. This CDR3 reads CATSRDRGIYEQYF. DNA for the CDR3: TGTGCCACCAGCCGGGACAGGGGAATCTACGAGCAGTACTTC.

This clonotype was observed many times. V gene TRBV29-1 combines with J gene TRBJ1-2; no reliable D call. Germline CDR1 SQVTM, CDR2 ANQGSEA. The CDR3 consists of 14 residues. Between the trimmed V and J ends, which lost 3 bases and 4 bases, there was a span of 15 bases. The CDR3 DNA sequence: TGCAGCGTTGACGGGTCCTCGCGGGGCTATGGCTACACCTTC. Translation: CSVDGSSRGYGYTF.

This clonotype showed up many times. The chain has TRBV3-1 and TRBJ2-2; D gene uncertain. This CDR3 is 12 amino acids long. With 4 bases removed from V and 5 bases from J, the gap between germline ends came to 5 bases. CDR1 is LGHDT and CDR2 is YNNKEL in the germline V gene (reference sequence). The CDR3 reads CASSPGTGELFF. The CDR3 DNA reads TGTGCCAGCAGCCCCGGGACCGGGGAGCTGTTTTTT.

In its sample, this clonotype is medium-sized. The chain combines TRBV20-1 with TRBJ2-3, with TRBD2 matching over 8 bases. The CDR3 contains 14 residues. CDR1 DFQATT and CDR2 SNEGSKA come from the germline V gene (reference sequence). After removal of 6 bases from V and 3 bases from J, the junction contained 8 bases not matched to a gene. This chain's CDR3 is CSAKLAVGTDTQYF. The CDR3, as DNA: TGCAGTGCAAAACTAGCGGTTGGTACAGATACGCAGTATTTT.

This clonotype was counted only a few times. The V gene is TRBV20-1, the J gene TRBJ2-5; a weak D match, TRBD2 (5 bases). V dropped 7 bases and J dropped 5 bases, with 17 bases sitting between them. The CDR3 is made up of 13 amino acids. Germline assignment: CDR1 DFQATT and CDR2 SNEGSKA (reference sequence). The CDR3 DNA follows: TGCAGTGGGCGAATTCTAGCTCGGGAGACCCAGTACTTC. Translating gives CSGRILARETQYF.

V usage is TRBV4-2 and J usage is TRBJ1-5, with D possibly matching TRBD1 (6 bases). The CDR3 is made up of 13 amino acids. V was pared by 3 bases and J by 9 bases, with 12 bases between. Germline V CDR1 and CDR2: LGHNA, YNFKEQ. The CDR3 DNA is TGTGCCAGCAGCCAGGGGGCTGGGAGGCCCCAGCATTTT. Residues: CASSQGAGRPQHF.